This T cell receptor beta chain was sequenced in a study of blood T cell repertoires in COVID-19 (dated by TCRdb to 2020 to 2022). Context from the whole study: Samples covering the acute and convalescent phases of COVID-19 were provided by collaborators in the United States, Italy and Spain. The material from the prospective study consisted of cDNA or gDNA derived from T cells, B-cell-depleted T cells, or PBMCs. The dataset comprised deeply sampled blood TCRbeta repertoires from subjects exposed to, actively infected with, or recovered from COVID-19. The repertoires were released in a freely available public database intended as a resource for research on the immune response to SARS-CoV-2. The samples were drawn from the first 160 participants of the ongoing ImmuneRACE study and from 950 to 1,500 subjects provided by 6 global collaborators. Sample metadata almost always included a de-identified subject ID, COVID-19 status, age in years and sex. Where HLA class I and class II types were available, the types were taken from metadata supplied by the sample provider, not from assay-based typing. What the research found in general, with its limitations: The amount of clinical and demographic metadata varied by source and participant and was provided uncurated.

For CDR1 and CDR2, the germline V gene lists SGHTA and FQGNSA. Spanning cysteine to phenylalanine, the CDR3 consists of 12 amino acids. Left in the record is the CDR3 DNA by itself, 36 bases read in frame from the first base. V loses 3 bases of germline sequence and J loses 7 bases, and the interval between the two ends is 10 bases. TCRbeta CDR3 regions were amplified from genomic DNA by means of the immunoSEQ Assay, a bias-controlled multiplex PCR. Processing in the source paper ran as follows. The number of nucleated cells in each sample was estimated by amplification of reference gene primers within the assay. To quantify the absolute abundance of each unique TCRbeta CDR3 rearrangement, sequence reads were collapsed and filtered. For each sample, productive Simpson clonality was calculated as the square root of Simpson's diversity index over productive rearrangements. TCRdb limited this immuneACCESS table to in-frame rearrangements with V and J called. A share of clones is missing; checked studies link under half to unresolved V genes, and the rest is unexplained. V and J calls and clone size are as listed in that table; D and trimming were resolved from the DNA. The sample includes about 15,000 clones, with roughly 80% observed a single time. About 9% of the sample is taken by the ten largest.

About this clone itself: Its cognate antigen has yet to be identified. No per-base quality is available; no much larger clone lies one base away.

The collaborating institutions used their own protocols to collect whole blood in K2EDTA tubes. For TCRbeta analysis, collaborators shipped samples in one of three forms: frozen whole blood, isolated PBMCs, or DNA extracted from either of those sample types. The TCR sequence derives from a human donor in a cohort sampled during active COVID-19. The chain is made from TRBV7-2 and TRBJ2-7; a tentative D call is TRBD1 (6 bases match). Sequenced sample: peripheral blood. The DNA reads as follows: TGTGCCAGCAGCTTTGCCCAGGGGGAGCAGTACTTC. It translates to CASSFAQGEQYF.